This T cell receptor (beta chain) was recorded in a study of CD8 T cells in Susac syndrome. Study-level findings and limits: The study recognized that its TCR sequencing and HLA analysis covered a relatively small number of individuals.

Remarks on this clonotype: Its antigen remains unknown.

In germline, CDR1 is DFQATT, CDR2 SNEGSKA (reference sequence). Trimming pared 6 bases from V and 6 bases from J, leaving 18 bases between. CDR3 size: 13 residues. A quantity of about 0.5 to 1 ug RNA underwent reverse transcription using random hexamers. The CDR3 of TCR beta was amplified by immunoSEQ multiplex PCR across 54 Vbeta and 13 Jbeta. TCRdb analysed the immunoSEQ multiplex PCR reads with MiXCR anew, one entry per CDR3 protein. Of 180,000 or so distinct CDR3 sequences in the sample, roughly 95% were seen once. The T cells that were sequenced for TCR beta were CD8+ and CD4+ cells from blood. TEMRA cells underwent FACS enrichment and CD8+ and CD4+ T cells underwent negative isolation.

The chain joins TRBV20-1 to TRBJ2-7; D gene uncertain. Material: CD4+ T cells from PBMCs. The TCR comes from a human donor with multiple sclerosis. This CDR3 is CSAHLRVPFEQYF. CDR3 coding DNA: TGCAGTGCCCACCTTAGAGTGCCTTTCGAGCAGTACTTC.